The next 13 T cell receptor beta chains were all read from a single sample in a study of blood T cell repertoires in COVID-19 (TCRdb year 2020). Receptors were amplified or captured by the immunoSEQ multiplex PCR assay. TCRdb carries this immuneACCESS record with in-frame sequences only. Its versions omit some clonotypes, under half of them owing to an unresolved V gene in the studies checked, with the rest unexplained. The sample data list 95,000 to 150,000 clones, and roughly four fifths of these were observed just once. 4.5% of the sample comes from the top ten. The sample taken for sequencing was peripheral blood. The receptor source for this set is a woman in her seventies with acute or convalescent COVID-19.

This clone was seen only once. V is TRBV30 and J is TRBJ1-2; D is perhaps TRBD1 (6 bases). This CDR3 has 14 amino acids. Between the trimmed V and J ends, which lost 5 bases and 8 bases, there was a span of 21 bases. The germline V gene has CDR1 GTSNPN and CDR2 SVGIG (reference sequence). CDR3 sequence (DNA): TGTGCCTGGGCCTCAACGGGGGGCCTATCCGGCTACACCTTC. This gives the protein CAWASTGGLSGYTF. Filled out from reference TRBV30 and TRBJ1-2, the complete variable domain reads SQTIHQWPATLVQPVGSPLSLECTVEGTSNPNLYWYRQAAGRGLQLLFYSVGIGQISSEVPQNLSASRPQDRQFILSSKKLLLSDSGFYLCAWASTGGLSGYTFGSGTRLTVV.

The chain joins TRBV9 to TRBJ1-4; unclear D gene. The CDR3 extends over 15 amino acids. The V end was cut by 4 bases, the J end by 6 bases, with 16 bases between. Germline CDR1 SGDLS, CDR2 YYNGEE. CDR3 sequence: CASSPDGSEYEKLFF. The DNA of the CDR3 is TGTGCCAGCAGCCCAGACGGGTCGGAGTATGAAAAACTGTTTTTT.

The chain is built from TRBV7-2 and TRBJ2-3, with a weak D call TRBD2 (6 bases). Germline CDR1 and CDR2: SGHTA and FQGNSA. V was pared by 6 bases and J by 6 bases, with 13 bases between. The CDR3 has 13 amino acids. The CDR3 DNA reads as TGTGCCAGCAGTATCCTAGCGAAGGATACGCAGTATTTT. Protein: CASSILAKDTQYF.

CDR3 DNA sequence: TGTGCCTGCCAGAACACCGGGGAGCTGTTTTTT. This gives the protein CACQNTGELFF. The chain combines TRBV30 with TRBJ2-2; D is unresolved. V was cut by 6 bases and J by 1 base, with 3 bases left in between. Germline V gene lookup returns CDR1 GTSNPN and CDR2 SVGIG (reference sequence). The CDR3 runs 11 residues. The whole variable domain, filled in from reference TRBV30 and TRBJ2-2, reads SQTIHQWPATLVQPVGSPLSLECTVEGTSNPNLYWYRQAAGRGLQLLFYSVGIGQISSEVPQNLSASRPQDRQFILSSKKLLLSDSGFYLCACQNTGELFFGEGSRLTVL.

This clone was found a few times. The rearrangement uses TRBV6-4 and TRBJ1-5, with TRBD1 matching 9 bases. Germline V gives CDR1 MRHNA, CDR2 SNTAGT. This CDR3 region has 15 residues. Trimming at V came to 6 bases and at J to 6 bases, leaving 9 bases not matched to a gene. CDR3 coding DNA: TGTGCCAGCAGCCGGGACAGGGTGGCCCCTCAGCCCCAGCATTTT. Translating it yields CASSRDRVAPQPQHF.

The gene calls are TRBV5-4 and TRBJ2-1, with TRBD2 as a possible D gene (5 bases). CDR1 SGHNT and CDR2 YYREEE come from the germline V gene (reference sequence). The CDR3 has 13 amino acids. V gave up 1 base and J gave up 7 bases, with 9 bases separating them. CDR3 nucleotide sequence: TGTGCCAGCAGCTTGTGGTCGGGGAATGAGCAGTTCTTC. Translated: CASSLWSGNEQFF.

V gene TRBV19 combines with J gene TRBJ1-2; 7 bases match TRBD1. The length of the CDR3 is 14 residues. Looked up from germline, CDR1 is LNHDA and CDR2 is SQIVND (reference sequence). V was clipped by 7 bases and J by 4 bases; unmatched bases: 9. The CDR3: CASTSIGQVYGYTF. The DNA of the CDR3 is TGTGCCAGTACCTCGATCGGACAGGTCTATGGCTACACCTTC.

This clone was counted between two and nine times. The chain is built from TRBV11-2 and TRBJ1-2, with 9 positions matching TRBD1. The germline CDR1 and CDR2 sequences are SGHAT and FQNNGV. The CDR3 runs 14 residues. The J segment lost 6 bases and the V segment lost 3 bases, leaving 5 bases of the junction unmatched. This CDR3 reads CASSFDRGRNGYTF. DNA of the CDR3: TGTGCCAGCAGCTTCGACAGGGGGAGGAATGGCTACACCTTC.

This clone was recorded a few times. The rearrangement uses TRBV2 and TRBJ1-1, with a tentative D call TRBD1 (5 bases). CDR1 SNHLY and CDR2 FYNNEI come from the germline V gene. This CDR3 spans 14 amino acids. The V gene lost 6 bases and the J gene lost 1 base, with 12 bases spanning the gap. CDR3 nucleotide sequence: TGTGCCAGCAGATCCAGAACAGGGAACACTGAAGCTTTCTTT. This translates into CASRSRTGNTEAFF.

This clone is a singleton in its sample. V is TRBV5-1 and J is TRBJ2-2; D gene unclear. This CDR3 region has 15 residues. The germline gives CDR1 SGHRS, CDR2 YFSETQ. Trimming removed 0 bases from V and 1 base from J, with 7 bases in between. The CDR3 sequence: CASSLVQLNTGELFF. CDR3 in DNA: TGCGCCAGCAGCTTGGTACAGCTGAACACCGGGGAGCTGTTTTTT.

The gene calls are TRBV11-3 and TRBJ1-1, with 7 bases aligning to TRBD1. The CDR3 runs to 13 residues. The germline gives CDR1 SGHNT, CDR2 YENEEA. The J segment lost 10 bases and the V segment lost 5 bases, leaving 10 bases of the junction unmatched. This CDR3 reads CASSTGQSEVAFF. The CDR3 region has the DNA TGTGCCAGCAGCACGGGACAGTCAGAAGTAGCTTTCTTT.

The chain carries TRBV6-1 and TRBJ1-2; D may be TRBD1 (6 bases). There are 14 residues in the CDR3. CDR1 and CDR2 (germline): MNHNS, SASEGT. Trimming pared 0 bases from V and 8 bases from J, leaving 13 bases between. DNA of the CDR3: TGTGCCAGCAGTGAAGCGGGGCAGGGGAACGGCTACACCTTC. It codes for CASSEAGQGNGYTF.

CDR3 sequence reads: CASSLGRDRYETGNTIYF. Here the CDR3 DNA reads TGTGCCAGCAGCTTGGGCAGAGACAGATATGAGACTGGAAACACCATATATTTT. The chain combines TRBV11-3 with TRBJ1-3, with D possibly matching TRBD1 (5 bases). The CDR3 totals 18 residues. In germline, CDR1 is SGHNT, CDR2 YENEEA. The V end was cut by 3 bases, the J end by 2 bases, with 20 bases between.